This paragraph reports one T cell receptor (beta chain). The CDR3 extends over 14 amino acids. Germline-derived CDR1 and CDR2 are SGHRS and YFSETQ. The V end lost 3 bases, the J end lost 4 bases, and 12 bases lay between the germline ends. The data were taken from a study of shared clonotypes between healthy human individuals. Looking at the study overall: Aged between 18 and 49, the donors were a couple of women and three men.

Profiled with immunoSEQ multiplex PCR; TCRdb holds only in-frame clones, not every one. The table has a few million clones, roughly 93% seen once. Donors included only healthy HIV-negative adults lacking recent acute infections or vaccinations. The rearrangement links TRBV5-1 to TRBJ2-3; tentative D call: TRBD1 (5 bases). The sequenced sample was naive CD4+ T cells from PBMCs. Documented subset: CD45RA+ positively selected. This TCR was sampled from a man aged 18 to 30 in good health. Some clones in this sample may be carry-over from other donors' samples. The CDR3 is CASSSQGISDTQYF. The DNA for the CDR3 is TGCGCCAGCAGCTCGCAGGGTATCTCAGATACGCAGTATTTT.